This T cell receptor beta chain was sequenced in a study of radiation and T cells in renal cell carcinoma. Study results and limitations: From baseline, blood top tumor clonotypes peaked at 2 weeks post-radiation.

This table comes from immunoSEQ multiplex PCR, and its TCRdb copy is limited to in-frame clones, with some not included. The sample lists approximately 14,000 clones, roughly 64% occurring once. This clone was seen a handful of times. Its antigen is unidentified. Treatment here: 15 Gy SBRT to primary tumor, nephrectomy 4 weeks later. CDR1 SGHKS and CDR2 YYEKEE come from the germline V gene (reference sequence). This CDR3 has 14 amino acids. V lost 2 bases to trimming and J lost 3 bases, with 10 bases between them. Sequenced material: tumor tissue, taken from a patient whose treatment included radiotherapy and nephrectomy. The clonotype originates from a woman in her sixties or seventies with renal cell carcinoma. This rearrangement joins TRBV5-5 to TRBJ2-3; D may be TRBD2 (6 bases). CDR3 DNA sequence: TGTGCCAGCAGCTTTATTAGCGGAACAGATACGCAGTATTTT. Amino acid sequence: CASSFISGTDTQYF.